These 8 T cell receptor beta chains were all obtained from the same sample, sequenced in a study of T cells expressing NK-cell markers. Each CDR3 protein gets one entry in TCRdb, which reprocessed the 5' RACE reads and gives no DNA. This repertoire includes about 150,000 distinct CDR3 sequences. Sequencing input: blood T cells: a sorted CD56 or NKG2C T cell subset, CD4+ or CD8+ T cells, or bulk PBMC T cells (not recorded which). The receptors stem from a woman between 50 and 59 years old in good health.

V gene TRBV7-6 combines with J gene TRBJ1-4; TCRdb indicates TRBD1, and absent DNA this call remains unverified. CDR3 length equals 14 residues. Germline V CDR1 and CDR2: SGHVS, FNYEAQ. The CDR3 reads CASSLEGRVEKLFF.

This chain uses TRBV11-2 with TRBJ2-1; the D call of TRBD2 rests on TCRdb alone, since no DNA is present to check it. The germline V gene encodes CDR1 SGHAT and CDR2 FQNNGV. The CDR3 runs 13 residues. Here the CDR3 reads CASSWTGNNEQFF. The entire variable domain, with the rest obtained from reference TRBV11-2 and TRBJ2-1, is as follows: EAGVAQSPRYKIIEKRQSVAFWCNPISGHATLYWYQQILGQGPKLLIQFQNNGVVDDSQLPKDRFSAERLKGVDSTLKIQPAKLEDSAVYLCASSWTGNNEQFFGPGTRLTVL.

V gene TRBV9 combines with J gene TRBJ2-1; TCRdb's assignment of TRBD2 cannot be checked, as there is no DNA. This CDR3 contains 17 residues. Germline CDR1 reads SGDLS; CDR2 reads YYNGEE. The CDR3 is CASSAAPLAALDNEQFF.

The rearrangement links TRBV7-9 to TRBJ2-3; the TCRdb D gene call, TRBD2, has no DNA to confirm it. CDR3 size: 14 residues. Germline V gene sequence: CDR1 SEHNR, CDR2 FQNEAQ (reference sequence). CDR3 sequence reads: CASSGTRNSDTQYF.

The V gene is TRBV11-2, the J gene TRBJ2-5; TCRdb selects TRBD2, and the lack of DNA leaves this call unchecked. The germline gives CDR1 SGHAT, CDR2 FQNNGV. This CDR3 region has 14 residues. CDR3 protein: CASSLWGDQETQYF.

The genes are TRBV5-1 and TRBJ2-1; TCRdb indicates TRBD1, and absent DNA this call remains unverified. CDR3 length equals 17 residues. CDR1 and CDR2 (germline): SGHRS, YFSETQ. This CDR3 reads CASSLAGGTALYNEQFF.

The rearrangement links TRBV12-3 or TRBV12-4 to TRBJ2-3; without DNA, the TCRdb call of TRBD1 cannot be checked. The CDR3 sequence is 16 residues long. This chain's CDR3 is CASSPLGTANADTQYF.

V usage is TRBV7-9 and J usage is TRBJ2-1; TCRdb proposes TRBD2, but this gene call is untestable without DNA. This CDR3 contains 15 residues. Germline values: CDR1 SEHNR, CDR2 FQNEAQ (reference sequence). The CDR3 loop reads CASSPTSGRNNEQFF.